This TCR beta chain is from a study of control samples from healthy donors and cancer patients. Some clones are missing from TCRdb's copy, which holds only in-frame ones; the method was immunoSEQ multiplex PCR. Altogether about 180,000 clones are present, 90% being singletons, with the ten largest covering just over 1.4%. Trimming took 5 bases from V and 4 from J; bases not matched to a gene: 13. Germline CDR1 and CDR2: LNHDA and SQIVND (reference sequence). The CDR3 covers 16 residues. This clone was recorded once. This TCR derives from a woman aged 45-59 years in good health. The material sequenced was blood. This chain links TRBV19 with TRBJ2-5; 7 bases agree with TRBD2. The CDR3 region is CASSRKEAGPRETQYF. DNA for the CDR3: TGTGCCAGTAGTCGAAAGGAAGCGGGACCACGAGAGACCCAGTACTTC.